This T cell receptor (beta chain) appears in the sequencing data of a study of a mutant IDH1 vaccine in newly diagnosed glioma (dated by TCRdb to the early 2020s). With respect to the entire study: The roughly 32 treated patients were about 60% male and roughly 40% female, with a mean age of approximately 40 years. Before enrollment, patients had received standard therapy of radiotherapy alone, temozolomide alone, or radiochemotherapy with temozolomide; most received the combination. Peripheral blood was drawn at six visits: V03 (baseline), V05, V07, V10, V12 and V13. For exploratory analyses, some 24 treated patients had longitudinal TCRB deep sequencing done wherever samples were available. Study-wide findings and limitations: PBMC samples for TCRB deep sequencing were selected based on availability. The authors stated that sample limitations prevented analyses of patient blood samples from being reproduced. Changes in the top peripheral T cell clonotypes picked up by TCRB sequencing did not appear to be linked to pseudoprogression. Immune responses induced by the vaccine were seen in over 80% of patients across multiple MHC alleles.

The V end loses 11 bases and the J end loses 0 bases, and a stretch of 10 bases separates them. The CDR3 covers 12 residues, taking in both the cysteine and the phenylalanine. Only the CDR3 portion is preserved as DNA: 36 bases, with reading frame beginning at the first base. CDR1 and CDR2, looked up from the germline V gene, are MNHNS and SASEGT. The sample's time point label, decoded: baseline, week 1 (first vaccination visit). The treatment or condition label, as the study defines it: pre-vaccination baseline after standard-of-care therapy. Newly diagnosed WHO grade 3 or 4 IDH1-mutant astrocytomas showing loss of nuclear ATRX were present in the donors. The samples were drawn from NOA16, a multicentre, single-arm, open-label phase I trial in Germany that tested a mutant IDH1 peptide vaccine in humans for the first time. For immunogenicity testing, the blood drawn at visit V03 was used as the baseline sample. Genomic DNA for TCRB sequencing was extracted from EDTA blood using the DNeasy Blood and Tissue Kit.

Worth noting for this clone: Its cognate antigen has yet to be identified. The sample holds no much larger clone one base away, and base qualities are not on file.

Receptor libraries were prepared by the immunoSEQ multiplex PCR assay. The hsTCRB Kit was used according to the manufacturer's protocol to amplify rearranged TCR beta chain sequences. An Illumina MiSeq was used to sequence the TCRB libraries. Per the source publication's procedure: The proprietary platform of the kit vendor was used for demultiplexing, trimming and gene mapping. Not all clones reach the TCRdb copy of this immuneACCESS table, which keeps in-frame sequences only. Checked studies attribute under half of the gap to unresolved V genes and leave the rest unexplained. D and trimming come from the DNA, and the V and J calls and clone size come from that table. Recorded for this sample are roughly 70,000 clones; approximately 86% of them occurred a single time. The biggest ten clones account for over 2.5% of the sample.

The sequence is built from TRBV6-1 and TRBJ1-1; tentative D gene TRBD1, with 5 bases matching. Material: PBMCs, obtained from a glioma patient treated with radiotherapy, temozolomide or both. This receptor was taken from a man aged 25-40 years with glioma. The CDR3 has the sequence CAAREMNTEAFF. The bases are TGTGCCGCCAGGGAGATGAACACTGAAGCTTTCTTT.